Ten or more counts support the clone carrying this T cell receptor (beta chain). Antigen unknown. Because it lacks the conserved phenylalanine or tryptophan at the end, this CDR3 is likely a read error. CDR1 and CDR2 (germline): DFQATT, SNEGSKA (reference sequence). The CDR3 totals 15 residues. V dropped 6 bases and J dropped 3; count of bases not matched to a gene: 9. These data are taken from a study of neurological immune-mediated disorders. The cDNA was produced through 5'RACE with 10-nucleotide random UMIs. TCRdb re-derived calls from the 5' RACE reads in MiXCR, one entry per CDR3 protein. This sample yields under 25,000 distinct CDR3 sequences, of which around 2.5% are seen a single time; approximately 5% belongs to the top ten. Study conclusions and caveats: The study found no CDR3 amino acid sequences shared by expanded clones across subjects, suggesting private repertoires in all groups.

The receptor was isolated from a woman aged 18-29 years with multiple sclerosis. Sequenced material: PBMCs. The chain carries TRBV20-1 and TRBJ1-4; 8 bases agree with TRBD1. In DNA form, the CDR3 reads TGCAGTGCGGGCCAGGGGGCTTTGGCTAATGAAAAACTGTTTGTT. Amino acid sequence: CSAGQGALANEKLFV.